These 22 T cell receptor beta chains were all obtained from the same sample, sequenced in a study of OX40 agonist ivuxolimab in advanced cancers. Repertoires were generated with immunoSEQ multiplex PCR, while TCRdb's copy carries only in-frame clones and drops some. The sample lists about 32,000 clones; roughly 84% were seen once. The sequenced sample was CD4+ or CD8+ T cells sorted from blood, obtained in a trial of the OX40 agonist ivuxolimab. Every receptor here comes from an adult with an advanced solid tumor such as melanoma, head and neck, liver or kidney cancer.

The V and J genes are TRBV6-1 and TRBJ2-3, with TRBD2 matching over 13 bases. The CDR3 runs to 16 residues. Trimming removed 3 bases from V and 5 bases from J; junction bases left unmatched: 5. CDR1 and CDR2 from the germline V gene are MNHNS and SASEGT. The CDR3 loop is CASSDLRTSGRDTQYF. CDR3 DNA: TGTGCCAGCAGTGACCTGCGGACTAGCGGGAGAGATACGCAGTATTTT.

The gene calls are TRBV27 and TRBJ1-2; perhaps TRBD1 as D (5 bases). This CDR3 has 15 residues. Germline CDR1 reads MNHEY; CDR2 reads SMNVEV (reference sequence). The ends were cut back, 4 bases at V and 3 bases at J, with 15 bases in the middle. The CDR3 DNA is TGTGCCAGCAGTTCCCCCGCGGTAGGGGACTATGGCTACACCTTC. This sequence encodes CASSSPAVGDYGYTF.

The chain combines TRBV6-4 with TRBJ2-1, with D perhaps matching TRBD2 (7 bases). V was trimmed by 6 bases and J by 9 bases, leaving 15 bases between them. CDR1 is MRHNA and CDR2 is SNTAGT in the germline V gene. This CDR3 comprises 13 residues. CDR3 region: CASSREGGAEQFF. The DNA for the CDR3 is TGTGCCAGCAGCCGCGAAGGGGGGGCTGAGCAGTTCTTC.

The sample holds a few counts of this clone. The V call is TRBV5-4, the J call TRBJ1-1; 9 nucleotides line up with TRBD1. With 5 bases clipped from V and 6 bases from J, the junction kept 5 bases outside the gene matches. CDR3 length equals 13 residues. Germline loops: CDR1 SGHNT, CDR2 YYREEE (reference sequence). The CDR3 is CASRGTGIAEAFF. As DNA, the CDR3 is TGTGCCAGCAGGGGGACAGGGATCGCTGAAGCTTTCTTT.

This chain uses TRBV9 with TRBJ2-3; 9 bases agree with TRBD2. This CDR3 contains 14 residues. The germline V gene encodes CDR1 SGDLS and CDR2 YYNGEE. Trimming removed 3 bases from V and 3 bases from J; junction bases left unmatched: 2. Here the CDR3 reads CASSATSGTDTQYF. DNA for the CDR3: TGTGCCAGCAGCGCGACTAGCGGAACAGATACGCAGTATTTT. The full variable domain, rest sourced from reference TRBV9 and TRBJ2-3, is DSGVTQTPKHLITATGQRVTLRCSPRSGDLSVYWYQQSLDQGLQFLIQYYNGEERAKGNILERFSAQQFPDLHSELNLSSLELGDSALYFCASSATSGTDTQYFGPGTRLTVL.

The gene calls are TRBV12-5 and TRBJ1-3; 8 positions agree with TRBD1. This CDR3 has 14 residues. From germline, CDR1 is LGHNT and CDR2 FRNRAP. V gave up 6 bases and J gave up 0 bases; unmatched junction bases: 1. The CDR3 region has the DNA TGTGCTAGTGGACAGGGGGGCTCTGGAAACACCATATATTTT. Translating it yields CASGQGGSGNTIYF.

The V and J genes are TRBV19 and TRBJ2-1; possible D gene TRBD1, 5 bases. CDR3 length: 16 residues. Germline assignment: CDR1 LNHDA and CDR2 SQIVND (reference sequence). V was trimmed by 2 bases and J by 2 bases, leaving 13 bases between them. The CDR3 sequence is CASSIQGEGPYNEQFF. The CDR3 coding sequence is TGTGCCAGTAGTATACAGGGTGAAGGGCCCTACAATGAGCAGTTCTTC. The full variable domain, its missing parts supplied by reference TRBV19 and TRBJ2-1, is DGGITQSPKYLFRKEGQNVTLSCEQNLNHDAMYWYRQDPGQGLRLIYYSQIVNDFQKGDIAEGYSVSREKKESFPLTVTSAQKNPTAFYLCASSIQGEGPYNEQFFGPGTRLTVL.

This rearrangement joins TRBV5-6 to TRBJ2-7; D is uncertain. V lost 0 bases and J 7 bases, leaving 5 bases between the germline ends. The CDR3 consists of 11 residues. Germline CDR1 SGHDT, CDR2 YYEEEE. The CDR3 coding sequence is TGTGCCAGCAGCTTGGCCATGGAGCAGTACTTC. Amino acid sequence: CASSLAMEQYF.

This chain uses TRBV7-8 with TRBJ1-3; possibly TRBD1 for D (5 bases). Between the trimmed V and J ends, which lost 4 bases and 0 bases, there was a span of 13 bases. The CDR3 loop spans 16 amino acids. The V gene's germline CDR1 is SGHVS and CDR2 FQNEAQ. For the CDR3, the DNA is TGTGCCAGCAGCTCCCTAGAGGGGCACTCTGGAAACACCATATATTTT. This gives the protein CASSSLEGHSGNTIYF. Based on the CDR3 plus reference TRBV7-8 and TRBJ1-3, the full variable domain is GAGVSQSPRYKVAKRGQDVALRCDPISGHVSLFWYQQALGQGPEFLTYFQNEAQLDKSGLPSDRFFAERPEGSVSTLKIQRTQQEDSAVYLCASSSLEGHSGNTIYFGEGSWLTVV.

This CDR3 reads CASSSPGQGLLVGNTIYF. The CDR3 DNA follows: TGTGCCAGCAGCTCACCGGGACAGGGTTTATTAGTTGGAAACACCATATATTTT. This chain links TRBV7-2 with TRBJ1-3; TRBD1 matches at 9 bases. Per germline, CDR1 SGHTA and CDR2 FQGNSA. This CDR3 is 18 amino acids long. Losses at the gene ends were 4 bases for V and 3 bases for J; bases not matched to a gene: 13.

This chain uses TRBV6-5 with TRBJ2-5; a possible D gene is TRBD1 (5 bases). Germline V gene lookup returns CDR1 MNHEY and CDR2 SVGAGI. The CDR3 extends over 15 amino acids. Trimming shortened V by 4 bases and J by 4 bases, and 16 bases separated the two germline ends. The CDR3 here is CASSSGHRDRETQYF. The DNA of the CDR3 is TGTGCCAGCAGTTCCGGACATAGGGATAGAGAGACCCAGTACTTC.

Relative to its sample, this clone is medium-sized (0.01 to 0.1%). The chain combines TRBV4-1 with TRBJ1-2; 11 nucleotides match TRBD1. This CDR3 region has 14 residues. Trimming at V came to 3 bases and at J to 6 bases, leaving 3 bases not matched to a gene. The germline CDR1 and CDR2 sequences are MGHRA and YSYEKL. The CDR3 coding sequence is TGCGCCAGCAGCCACCCGGGACAGGGGGATGGCTACACCTTC. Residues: CASSHPGQGDGYTF.

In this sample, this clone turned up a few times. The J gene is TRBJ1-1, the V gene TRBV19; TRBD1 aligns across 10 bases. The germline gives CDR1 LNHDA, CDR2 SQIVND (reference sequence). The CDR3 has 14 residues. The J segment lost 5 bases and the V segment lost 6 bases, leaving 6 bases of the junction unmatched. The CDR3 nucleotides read TGTGCCAGTAGAGACAGGGGGCCGAGGACTGAAGCTTTCTTT. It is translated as CASRDRGPRTEAFF.

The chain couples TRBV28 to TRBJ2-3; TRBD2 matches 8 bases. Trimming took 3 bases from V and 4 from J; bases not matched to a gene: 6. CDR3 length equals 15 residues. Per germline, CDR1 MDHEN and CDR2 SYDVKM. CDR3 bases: TGTGCCAGCAGTTTGATTAGCGGGATAGCAGATACGCAGTATTTT. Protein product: CASSLISGIADTQYF. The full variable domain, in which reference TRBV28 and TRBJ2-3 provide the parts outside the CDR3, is DVKVTQSSRYLVKRTGEKVFLECVQDMDHENMFWYRQDPGLGLRLIYFSYDVKMKEKGDIPEGYSVSREKKERFSLILESASTNQTSMYLCASSLISGIADTQYFGPGTRLTVL.

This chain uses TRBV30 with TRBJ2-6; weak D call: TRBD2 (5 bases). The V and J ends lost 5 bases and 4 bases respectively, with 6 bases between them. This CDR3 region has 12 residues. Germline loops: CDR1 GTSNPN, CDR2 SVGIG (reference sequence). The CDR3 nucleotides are TGTGCCTGGGGGGAGGGGGCCAACGTCCTGACTTTC. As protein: CAWGEGANVLTF.

CDR3 bases: TGTGCCAGCAGCCATGAAACAGGGGTGAACACTGAAGCTTTCTTT. Its translation: CASSHETGVNTEAFF. The rearrangement links TRBV2 to TRBJ1-1; 7 positions match TRBD1. Germline V gene sequence: CDR1 SNHLY, CDR2 FYNNEI. The CDR3 length is 15 residues. V shed 6 bases, J shed 0 bases, and the junction held 7 bases outside the gene matches.

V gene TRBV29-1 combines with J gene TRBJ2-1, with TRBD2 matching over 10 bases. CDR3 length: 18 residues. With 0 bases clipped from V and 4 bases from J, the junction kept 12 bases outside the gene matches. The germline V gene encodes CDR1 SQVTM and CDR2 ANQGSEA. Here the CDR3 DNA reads TGCAGCGTTGAAGATCTTCCTAGCGGGGGAGGTACATACAATGAGCAGTTCTTC. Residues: CSVEDLPSGGGTYNEQFF.

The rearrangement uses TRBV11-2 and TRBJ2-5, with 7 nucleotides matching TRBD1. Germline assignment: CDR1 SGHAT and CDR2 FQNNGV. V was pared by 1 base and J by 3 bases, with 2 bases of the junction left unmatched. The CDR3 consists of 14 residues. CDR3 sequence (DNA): TGTGCCAGCAGCTTAGGAACAGGGGAAGAGACCCAGTACTTC. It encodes CASSLGTGEETQYF.

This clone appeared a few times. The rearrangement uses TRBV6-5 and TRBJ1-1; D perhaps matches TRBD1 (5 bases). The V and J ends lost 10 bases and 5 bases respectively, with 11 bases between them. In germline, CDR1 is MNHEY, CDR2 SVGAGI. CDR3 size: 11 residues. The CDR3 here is CATLGGTEAFF. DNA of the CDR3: TGTGCCACCCTGGGGGGGACTGAAGCTTTCTTT.

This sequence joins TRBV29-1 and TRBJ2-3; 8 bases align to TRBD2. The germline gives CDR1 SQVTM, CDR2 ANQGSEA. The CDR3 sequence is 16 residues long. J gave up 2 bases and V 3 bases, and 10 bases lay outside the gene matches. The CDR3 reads CSVEGTRIPLTDTQYF. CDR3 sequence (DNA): TGCAGCGTTGAGGGGACTAGGATCCCCCTCACAGATACGCAGTATTTT.

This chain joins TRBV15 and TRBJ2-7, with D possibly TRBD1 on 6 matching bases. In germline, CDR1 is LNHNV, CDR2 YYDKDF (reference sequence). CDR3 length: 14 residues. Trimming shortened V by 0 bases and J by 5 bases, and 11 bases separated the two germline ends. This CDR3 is CATSRDRGIDEQYF. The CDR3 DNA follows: TGTGCCACCAGCAGAGATAGGGGGATAGACGAGCAGTACTTC. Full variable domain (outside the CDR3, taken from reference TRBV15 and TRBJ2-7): DAMVIQNPRYQVTQFGKPVTLSCSQTLNHNVMYWYQQKSSQAPKLLFHYYDKDFNNEADTPDNFQSRRPNTSFCFLDIRSPGLGDTAMYLCATSRDRGIDEQYFGPGTRLTVT.

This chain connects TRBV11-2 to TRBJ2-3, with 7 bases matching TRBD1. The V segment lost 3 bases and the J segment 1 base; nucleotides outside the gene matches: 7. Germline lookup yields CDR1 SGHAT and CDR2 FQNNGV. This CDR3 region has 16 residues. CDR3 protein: CASSFTGARGTDTQYF. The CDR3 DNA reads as TGTGCCAGCAGCTTCACAGGGGCCCGGGGCACAGATACGCAGTATTTT.